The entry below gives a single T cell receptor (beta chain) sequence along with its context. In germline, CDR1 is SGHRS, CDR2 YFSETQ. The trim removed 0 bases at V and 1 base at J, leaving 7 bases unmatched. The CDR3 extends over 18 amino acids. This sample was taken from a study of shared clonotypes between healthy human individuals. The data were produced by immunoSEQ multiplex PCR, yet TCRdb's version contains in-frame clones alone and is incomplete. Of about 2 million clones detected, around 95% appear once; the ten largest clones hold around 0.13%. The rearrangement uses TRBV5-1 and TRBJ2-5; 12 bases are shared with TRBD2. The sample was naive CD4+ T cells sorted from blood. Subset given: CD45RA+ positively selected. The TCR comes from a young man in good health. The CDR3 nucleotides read TGCGCCAGCAGCTTGGTACCTAGCGGGAGGGCCCTCCAAGAGACCCAGTACTTC. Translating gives CASSLVPSGRALQETQYF.